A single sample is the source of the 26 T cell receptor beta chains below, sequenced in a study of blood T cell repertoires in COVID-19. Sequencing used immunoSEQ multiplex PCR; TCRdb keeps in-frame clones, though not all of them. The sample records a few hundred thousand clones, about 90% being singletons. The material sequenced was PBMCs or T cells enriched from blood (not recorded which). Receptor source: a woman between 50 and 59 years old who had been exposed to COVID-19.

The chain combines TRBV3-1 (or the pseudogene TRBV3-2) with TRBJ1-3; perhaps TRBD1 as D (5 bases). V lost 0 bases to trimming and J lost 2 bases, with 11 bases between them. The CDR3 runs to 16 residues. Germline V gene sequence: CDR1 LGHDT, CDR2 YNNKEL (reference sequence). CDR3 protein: CASSQEPGLAGNTIYF. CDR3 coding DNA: TGTGCCAGCAGCCAAGAGCCAGGGTTAGCTGGAAACACCATATATTTT.

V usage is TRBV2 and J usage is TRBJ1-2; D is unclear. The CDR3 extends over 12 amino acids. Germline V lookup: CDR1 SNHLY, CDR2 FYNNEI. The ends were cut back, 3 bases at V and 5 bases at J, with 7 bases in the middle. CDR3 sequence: CASSESRYGYTF. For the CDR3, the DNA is TGTGCCAGCAGTGAGTCCCGGTATGGCTACACCTTC.

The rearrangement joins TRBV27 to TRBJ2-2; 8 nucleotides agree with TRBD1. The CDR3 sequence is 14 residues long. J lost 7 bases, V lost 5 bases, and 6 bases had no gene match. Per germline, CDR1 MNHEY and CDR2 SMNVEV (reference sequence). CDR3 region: CASSNRQGNGELFF. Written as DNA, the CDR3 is TGTGCCAGCAGTAACCGACAGGGGAACGGGGAGCTGTTTTTT.

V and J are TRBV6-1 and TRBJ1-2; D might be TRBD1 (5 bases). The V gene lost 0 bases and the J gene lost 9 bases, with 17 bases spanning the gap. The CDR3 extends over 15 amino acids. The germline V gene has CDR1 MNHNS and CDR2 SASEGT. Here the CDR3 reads CASSEAGRPQDSYTF. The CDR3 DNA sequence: TGTGCCAGCAGTGAAGCAGGCAGGCCTCAGGACAGCTACACCTTC.

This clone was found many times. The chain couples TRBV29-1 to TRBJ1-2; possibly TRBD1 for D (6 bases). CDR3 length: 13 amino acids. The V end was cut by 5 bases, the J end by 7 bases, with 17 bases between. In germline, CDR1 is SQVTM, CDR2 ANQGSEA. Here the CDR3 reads CSVTDRYDGGYTF. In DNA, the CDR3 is TGCAGCGTTACAGACAGGTACGACGGTGGCTACACCTTC.

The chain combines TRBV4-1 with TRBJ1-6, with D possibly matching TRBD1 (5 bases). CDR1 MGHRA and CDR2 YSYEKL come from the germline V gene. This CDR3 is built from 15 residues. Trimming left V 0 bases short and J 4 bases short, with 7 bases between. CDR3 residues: CASSQDKGYNSPLHF. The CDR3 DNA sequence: TGCGCCAGCAGCCAAGATAAGGGGTATAATTCACCCCTCCACTTT.

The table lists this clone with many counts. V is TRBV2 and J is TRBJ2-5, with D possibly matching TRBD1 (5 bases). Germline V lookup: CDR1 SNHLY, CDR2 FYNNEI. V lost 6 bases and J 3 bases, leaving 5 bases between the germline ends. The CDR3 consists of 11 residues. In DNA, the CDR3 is TGTGCCAGCAGCAGGGAAGAGACCCAGTACTTC. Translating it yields CASSREETQYF.

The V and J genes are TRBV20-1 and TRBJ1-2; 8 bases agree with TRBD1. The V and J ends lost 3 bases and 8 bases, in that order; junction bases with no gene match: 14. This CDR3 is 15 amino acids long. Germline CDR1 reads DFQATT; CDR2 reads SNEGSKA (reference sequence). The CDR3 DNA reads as TGCAGTGCTAGTTCGGGGTCGGGGACAGGCAGGGGCTACACCTTC. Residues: CSASSGSGTGRGYTF.

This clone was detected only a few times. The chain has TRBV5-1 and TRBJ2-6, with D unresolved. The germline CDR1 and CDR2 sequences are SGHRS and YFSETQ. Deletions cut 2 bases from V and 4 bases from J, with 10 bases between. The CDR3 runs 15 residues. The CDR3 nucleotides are TGCGCCAGCAGCTTTCAGGTCTCGGGGGCCAACGTCCTGACTTTC. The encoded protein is CASSFQVSGANVLTF. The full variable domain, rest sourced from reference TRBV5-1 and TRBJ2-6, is KAGVTQTPRYLIKTRGQQVTLSCSPISGHRSVSWYQQTPGQGLQFLFEYFSETQRNKGNFPGRFSGRQFSNSRSEMNVSTLELGDSALYLCASSFQVSGANVLTFGAGSRLTVL.

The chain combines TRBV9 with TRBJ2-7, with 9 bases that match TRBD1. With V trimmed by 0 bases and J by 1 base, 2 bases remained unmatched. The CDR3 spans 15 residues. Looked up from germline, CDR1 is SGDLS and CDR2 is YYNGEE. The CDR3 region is CASSVEGTGSYEQYF. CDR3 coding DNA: TGTGCCAGCAGCGTAGAGGGGACAGGGTCCTACGAGCAGTACTTC.

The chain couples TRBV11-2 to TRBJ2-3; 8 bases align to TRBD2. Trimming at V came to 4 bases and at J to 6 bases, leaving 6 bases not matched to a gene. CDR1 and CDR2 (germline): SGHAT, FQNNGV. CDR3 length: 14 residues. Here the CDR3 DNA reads TGTGCCAGCAGCTCCACGGGGGGGCCTGATACGCAGTATTTT. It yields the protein CASSSTGGPDTQYF.

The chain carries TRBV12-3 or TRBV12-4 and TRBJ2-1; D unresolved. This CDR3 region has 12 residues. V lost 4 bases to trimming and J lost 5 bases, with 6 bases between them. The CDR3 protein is CASSSSHNEQFF. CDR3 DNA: TGTGCCAGCAGTTCCAGTCACAATGAGCAGTTCTTC.

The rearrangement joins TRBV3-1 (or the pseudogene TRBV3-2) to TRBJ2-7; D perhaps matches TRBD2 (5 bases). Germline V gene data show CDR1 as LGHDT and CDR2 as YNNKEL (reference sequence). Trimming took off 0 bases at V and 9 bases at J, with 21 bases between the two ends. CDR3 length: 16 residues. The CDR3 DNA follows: TGTGCCAGCAGCCAAGATGATACGGGGAGTTGGTCGAGGCAGTACTTC. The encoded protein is CASSQDDTGSWSRQYF.

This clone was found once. The CDR3 sequence is CASSPPGTGLRVAHF. DNA for the CDR3: TGTGCCAGCAGTCCCCCCGGGACAGGGTTAAGGGTTGCTCACTTT. This rearrangement joins TRBV28 to TRBJ1-6, with 9 nucleotides matching TRBD1. V lost 5 bases and J lost 19; bases outside the gene matches: 18. This CDR3 is 15 amino acids long. CDR1 is MDHEN, CDR2 SYDVKM, per germline.

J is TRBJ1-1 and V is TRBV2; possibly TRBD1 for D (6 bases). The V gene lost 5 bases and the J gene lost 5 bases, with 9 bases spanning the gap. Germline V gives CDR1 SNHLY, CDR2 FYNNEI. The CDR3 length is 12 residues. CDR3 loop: CASSNTGTEAFF. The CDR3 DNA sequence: TGTGCCAGCAGTAATACAGGGACTGAAGCTTTCTTT. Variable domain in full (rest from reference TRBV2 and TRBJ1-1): EPEVTQTPSHQVTQMGQEVILRCVPISNHLYFYWYRQILGQKVEFLVSFYNNEISEKSEIFDDQFSVERPDGSNFTLKIRSTKLEDSAMYFCASSNTGTEAFFGQGTRLTVV.

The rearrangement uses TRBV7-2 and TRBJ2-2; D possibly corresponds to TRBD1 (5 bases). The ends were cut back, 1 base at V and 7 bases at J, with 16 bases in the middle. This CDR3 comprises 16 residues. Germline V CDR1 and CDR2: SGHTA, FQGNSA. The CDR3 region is CASSLDYQAGHGELFF. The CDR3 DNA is TGTGCCAGCAGCTTAGATTACCAGGCAGGGCACGGGGAGCTGTTTTTT.

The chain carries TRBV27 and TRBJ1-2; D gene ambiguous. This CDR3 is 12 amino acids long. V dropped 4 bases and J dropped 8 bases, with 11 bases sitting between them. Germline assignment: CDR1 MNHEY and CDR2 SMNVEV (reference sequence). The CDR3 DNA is TGTGCCAGCAGTTCCGCGACCGGGGGCTACACCTTC. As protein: CASSSATGGYTF.

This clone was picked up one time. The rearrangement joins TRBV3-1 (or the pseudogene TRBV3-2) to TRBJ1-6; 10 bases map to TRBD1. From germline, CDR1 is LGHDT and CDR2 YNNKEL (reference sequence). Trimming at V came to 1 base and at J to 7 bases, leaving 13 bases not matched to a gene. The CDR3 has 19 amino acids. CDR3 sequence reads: CASSQAFGQGVDWNSPLHF. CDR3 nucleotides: TGTGCCAGCAGCCAAGCCTTCGGACAGGGGGTAGATTGGAATTCACCCCTCCACTTT.

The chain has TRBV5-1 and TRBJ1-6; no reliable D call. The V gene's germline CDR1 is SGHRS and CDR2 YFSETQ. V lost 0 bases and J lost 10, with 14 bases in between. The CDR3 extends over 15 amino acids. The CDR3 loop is CASSLDAGLGSPLHF. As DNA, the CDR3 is TGCGCCAGCAGCTTGGACGCGGGCCTGGGATCACCCCTCCACTTT.

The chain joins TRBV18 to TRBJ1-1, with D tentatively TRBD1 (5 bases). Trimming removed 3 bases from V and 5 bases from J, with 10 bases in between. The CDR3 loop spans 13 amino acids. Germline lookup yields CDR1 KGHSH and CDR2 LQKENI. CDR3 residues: CASSPQGGTEAFF. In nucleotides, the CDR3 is TGTGCCAGCTCACCGCAGGGTGGGACTGAAGCTTTCTTT.

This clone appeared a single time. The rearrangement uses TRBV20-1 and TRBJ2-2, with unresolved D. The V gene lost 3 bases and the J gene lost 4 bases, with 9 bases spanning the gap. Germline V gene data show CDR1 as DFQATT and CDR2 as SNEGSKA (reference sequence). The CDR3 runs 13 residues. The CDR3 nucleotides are TGCAGTGCTAGTTCCAGTCCCACCGGGGAGCTGTTTTTT. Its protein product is CSASSSPTGELFF.

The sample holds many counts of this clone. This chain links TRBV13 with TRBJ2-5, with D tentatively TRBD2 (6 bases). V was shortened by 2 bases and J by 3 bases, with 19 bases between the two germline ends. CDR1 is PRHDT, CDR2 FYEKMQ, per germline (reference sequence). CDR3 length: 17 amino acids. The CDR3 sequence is CASSLSSRGNRKETQYF. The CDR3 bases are TGTGCCAGCAGCTTAAGTTCACGCGGGAACAGGAAAGAGACCCAGTACTTC.

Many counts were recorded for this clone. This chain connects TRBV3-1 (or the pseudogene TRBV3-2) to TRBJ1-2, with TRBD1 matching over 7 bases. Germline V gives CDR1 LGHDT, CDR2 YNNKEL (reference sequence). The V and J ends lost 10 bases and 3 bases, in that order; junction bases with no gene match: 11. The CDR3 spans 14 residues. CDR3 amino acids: CATPNRQGYYGYTF. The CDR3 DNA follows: TGTGCCACCCCAAACCGACAGGGCTACTATGGCTACACCTTC.

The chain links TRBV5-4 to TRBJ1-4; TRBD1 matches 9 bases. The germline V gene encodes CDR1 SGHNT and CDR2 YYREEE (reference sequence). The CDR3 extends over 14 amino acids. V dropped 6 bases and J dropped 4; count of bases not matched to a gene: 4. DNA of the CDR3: TGTGCCAGCACTCAGACAGGGGGTAATGAAAAACTGTTTTTT. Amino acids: CASTQTGGNEKLFF.

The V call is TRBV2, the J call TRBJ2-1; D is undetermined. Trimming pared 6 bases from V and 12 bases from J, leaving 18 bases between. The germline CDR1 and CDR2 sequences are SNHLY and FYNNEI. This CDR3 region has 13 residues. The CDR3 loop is CASRSESESPQFF. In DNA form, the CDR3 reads TGTGCCAGCAGGTCGGAATCGGAGAGCCCGCAGTTCTTC. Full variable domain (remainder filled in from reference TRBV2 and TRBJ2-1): EPEVTQTPSHQVTQMGQEVILRCVPISNHLYFYWYRQILGQKVEFLVSFYNNEISEKSEIFDDQFSVERPDGSNFTLKIRSTKLEDSAMYFCASRSESESPQFFGPGTRLTVL.

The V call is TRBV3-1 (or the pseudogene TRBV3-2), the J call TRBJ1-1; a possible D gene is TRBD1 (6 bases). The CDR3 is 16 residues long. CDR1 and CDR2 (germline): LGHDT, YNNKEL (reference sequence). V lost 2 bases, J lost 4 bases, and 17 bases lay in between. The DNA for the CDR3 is TGTGCCAGCAGCCAATCCGATTGGGGACATCGCACTGAAGCTTTCTTT. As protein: CASSQSDWGHRTEAFF.